This T cell receptor beta chain is drawn from a study of a mutant IDH1 vaccine in newly diagnosed glioma. The V gene's germline CDR1 is MNHEY and CDR2 SMNVEV (reference sequence). This CDR3 is 13 amino acids long. Trimming took 2 bases from V and 7 from J, leaving 9 bases between them. The table came from immunoSEQ multiplex PCR; TCRdb's copy has only in-frame clones and leaves some out. The table records about 51,000 clones, around three quarters of them present only once. Time point: baseline, week 1 (first vaccination visit). Described treatment: pre-vaccination baseline after standard-of-care therapy.

Sequenced material: PBMCs, taken from a glioma patient treated with radiotherapy, temozolomide or both. The genes are TRBV27 and TRBJ1-5; D is unresolved. This sequence was found in a woman between 35 and 50 years old with glioma. The chain's CDR3 is CASSLTSDQPQHF. CDR3 sequence (DNA): TGTGCCAGCAGTTTAACCTCGGACCAGCCCCAGCATTTT.